This T cell receptor (beta chain) stems from a study of identical twins. Germline CDR1 and CDR2: KGHDR and SFDVKD. V lost 0 bases and J 3 bases, leaving 6 bases between the germline ends. The CDR3 sequence is 14 residues long. The sample holds many counts of this clonotype. cDNA carried unique molecular identifiers, and a universal primer site was added by template switching. TCRdb used MiXCR to reprocess the 5' RACE reads, holding one entry per CDR3 protein. This repertoire shows about 570,000 distinct CDR3 sequences, 9.6% found once; its top ten account for under 3.5%. These sequences were also reported in another study, on yellow fever vaccine responses in identical twins.

The clonotype was recovered from a woman aged 18-35 years in good health. J is TRBJ2-3 and V is TRBV24-1; D might be TRBD1 (6 bases). Sequencing was carried out using PBMCs. CDR3 sequence: CATSDLTGTDTQYF. The CDR3 coding sequence is TGTGCCACCAGTGATTTGACAGGGACAGATACGCAGTATTTT.